This is a list of T cell receptor beta chains from one sample in a study of blood T cell repertoires in COVID-19. Using immunoSEQ multiplex PCR, the repertoire was profiled, and TCRdb retains in-frame clones only, with some absent. The sample holds 50,000 to 55,000 clones, approximately 90% seen once. Sequenced material: peripheral blood. These receptors were obtained from a man aged 70 or older with acute or convalescent COVID-19. CDR3s include the opening cysteine and the closing phenylalanine or tryptophan. A D gene is named only where the DNA matches it firmly.

j_call: TRBJ2-7
v_call: TRBV9
d_call: .
cdr3_aa: CASSHMSGESYEQYF
cdr3_nt: TGTGCCAGCAGCCATATGTCGGGTGAATCCTACGAGCAGTACTTC

j_call: TRBJ2-6
v_call: TRBV5-1
d_call: .
cdr3_aa: CASSFGNSGANVLTF
cdr3_nt: TGCGCCAGCAGCTTCGGTAACTCTGGGGCCAACGTCCTGACTTTC

j_call: TRBJ2-1
v_call: TRBV4-2
d_call: .
cdr3_aa: CASSQDRGAKEQFF
cdr3_nt: TGTGCCAGCAGCCAAGATCGGGGGGCCAAGGAGCAGTTCTTC

j_call: TRBJ2-3
v_call: TRBV28
d_call: .
cdr3_aa: CASSNGRQPPRLTDTQYF
cdr3_nt: TGTGCCAGCAGCAATGGGCGACAGCCACCCCGTCTCACAGATACGCAGTATTTT

j_call: TRBJ2-1
v_call: TRBV2
d_call: TRBD2
cdr3_aa: CASSPTSGYNEQFF
cdr3_nt: TGTGCCAGCAGTCCGACTAGCGGTTATAATGAGCAGTTCTTC

j_call: TRBJ2-7
v_call: TRBV6-2/TRBV6-3
d_call: .
cdr3_aa: CASSYFGQTYEQYF
cdr3_nt: TGTGCCAGCAGTTACTTTGGCCAAACCTACGAGCAGTACTTC

j_call: TRBJ1-2
v_call: TRBV5-1
d_call: .
cdr3_aa: CASSDQVEDGYTF
cdr3_nt: TGCGCCAGCAGCGACCAGGTGGAGGATGGCTACACCTTC

j_call: TRBJ2-3
v_call: TRBV11-3
d_call: TRBD2
cdr3_aa: CASSRGLAGGAFTDTQYF
cdr3_nt: TGTGCCAGCAGCCGCGGACTAGCGGGGGGGGCCTTCACAGATACGCAGTATTTT

j_call: TRBJ2-2
v_call: TRBV19
d_call: .
cdr3_aa: CASSAPGRGYTGELFF
cdr3_nt: TGTGCCAGTAGTGCCCCGGGCAGGGGTTATACCGGGGAGCTGTTTTTT

j_call: TRBJ2-1
v_call: TRBV20-1
d_call: .
cdr3_aa: CSAENYEQFF
cdr3_nt: TGCAGTGCTGAAAACTATGAGCAGTTCTTC

j_call: TRBJ1-5
v_call: TRBV6-5
d_call: TRBD1
cdr3_aa: CASRGQEYQPQHF
cdr3_nt: TGTGCCAGCAGGGGACAGGAGTATCAGCCCCAGCATTTT

j_call: TRBJ2-3
v_call: TRBV14
d_call: .
cdr3_aa: CASSPLQANTDTQYF
cdr3_nt: TGTGCCAGCAGCCCCCTTCAGGCTAACACAGATACGCAGTATTTT

j_call: TRBJ1-2
v_call: TRBV27
d_call: TRBD1
cdr3_aa: CASHRGGGGGYTF
cdr3_nt: TGTGCCAGTCACAGGGGCGGAGGGGGAGGCTACACCTTC

j_call: TRBJ2-3
v_call: TRBV18
d_call: TRBD2
cdr3_aa: CASSPRLAGSTDTQYF
cdr3_nt: TGTGCCAGCTCACCGAGACTAGCGGGTAGCACAGATACGCAGTATTTT

j_call: TRBJ1-5
v_call: TRBV10-2
d_call: TRBD1
cdr3_aa: CASSESYRDRGTQPQHF
cdr3_nt: TGCGCCAGCAGTGAGTCCTACCGGGACAGGGGGACTCAGCCCCAGCATTTT